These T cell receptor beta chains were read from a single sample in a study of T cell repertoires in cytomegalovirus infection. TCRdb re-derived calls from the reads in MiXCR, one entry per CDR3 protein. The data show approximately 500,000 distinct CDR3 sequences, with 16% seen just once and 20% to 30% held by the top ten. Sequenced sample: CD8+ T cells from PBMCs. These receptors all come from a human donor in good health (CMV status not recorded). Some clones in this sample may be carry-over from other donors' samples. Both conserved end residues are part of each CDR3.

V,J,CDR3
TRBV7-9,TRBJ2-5,CASSPDRGRIETQYF
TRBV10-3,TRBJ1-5,CAISESEGPWQPQHF
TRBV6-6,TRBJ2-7,CASGHRGGRTYEQYF
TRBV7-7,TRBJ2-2,CASSSKGALGTGELFF
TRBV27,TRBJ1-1,CASSPVGGEAFF
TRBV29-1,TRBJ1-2,CSVLPRGGYTF
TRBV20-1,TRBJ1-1,CSAREWGTGDWITEAFF
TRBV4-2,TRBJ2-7,CASSQEPGGLAGVYEQYF
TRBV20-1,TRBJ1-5,CSASGGDNQPQHF
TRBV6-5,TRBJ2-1,CASSYQGTTNEQFF
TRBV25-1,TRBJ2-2,CASSDGFGAGDTGELFF
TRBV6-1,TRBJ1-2,CASSEGVLGFNYGYTF
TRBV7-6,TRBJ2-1,CASSSRGRGGEQFF
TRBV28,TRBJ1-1,CASSPRGNEAFF
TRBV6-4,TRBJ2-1,CASSDSAGGYNEQFF
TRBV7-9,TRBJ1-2,CASSHQGQGNYGYTF
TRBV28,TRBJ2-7,CASRQAGTGGYEQYF
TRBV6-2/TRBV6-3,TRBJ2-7,CASSYGSLKGSYEQYF
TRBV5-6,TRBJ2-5,CASSLAGSGETQYF
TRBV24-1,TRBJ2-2,CATIYSAGPNTGELFF
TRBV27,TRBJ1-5,CASSFQSEHSNQPQHF
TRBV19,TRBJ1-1,CASSNGPGAFF
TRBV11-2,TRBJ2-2,CASSSPPTSGGGRSGELFF
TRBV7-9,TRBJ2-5,CASRLIGSQETQYF
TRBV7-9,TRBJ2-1,CASSTGGQGGNEQFF
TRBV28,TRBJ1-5,CASSYEQRNQPQHF
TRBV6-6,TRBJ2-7,CASSYGGQVSHEQYF
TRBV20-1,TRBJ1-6,CSARGENSPLHF
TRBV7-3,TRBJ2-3,CASSLRGLEDTQYF
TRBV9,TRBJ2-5,CASSVAVSGPGRETQYF
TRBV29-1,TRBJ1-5,CSVETGSNQPQHF
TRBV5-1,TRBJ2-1,CASSLAASGRTYNEQFF
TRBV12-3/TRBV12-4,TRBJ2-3,CASSLGTSGGPHTADTQYF
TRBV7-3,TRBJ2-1,CASSLEGGSPNNEQFF
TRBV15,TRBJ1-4,CATSAPGQGFNEKLFF
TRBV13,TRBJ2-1,CASSALAAGSYNEQFF
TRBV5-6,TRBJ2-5,CASSSRGPQETQYF
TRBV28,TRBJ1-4,CASSDDMHDWEKLFF
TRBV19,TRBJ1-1,CASNDDRDFNTEAFF
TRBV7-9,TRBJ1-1,CASSNEAFF
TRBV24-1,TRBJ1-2,CATSDPRRVGGYTF
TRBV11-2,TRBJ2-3,CASSFSSNGVYF
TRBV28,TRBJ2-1,CASSPSGGINEQFF
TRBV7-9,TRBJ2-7,CASSFGQGGYDEQYF